This T cell receptor beta chain was observed in a study of T cells in Graves' hyperthyroidism and ophthalmopathy. Study observations and caveats: The blood repertoire included most of the expanded thyroid clonotypes above 0.001.

Many counts were recorded for this clonotype. Its antigen is still unknown. TCR beta CDR3 region amplification was performed from RNA transcripts. The primer set for the first-round RT-PCR of the TCR CDR3 was HTBI. TCRdb fed the multiplex PCR reads into MiXCR, producing one record per CDR3 protein. The sample includes approximately 400,000 distinct CDR3 sequences, 15% of them seen just once. The CDR3 sequence is 15 residues long. With 0 bases clipped from V and 3 bases from J, the junction kept 1 base outside the gene matches. Germline V CDR1 and CDR2: DFQATT, SNEGSKA (reference sequence). The V call is TRBV20-1, the J call TRBJ2-2; 10 bases line up with TRBD2. This clonotype originated in a woman younger than 45 with Graves' hyperthyroidism. Sequencing was performed on blood. CDR3 loop: CSARDLAGDTGELFF. In DNA form, the CDR3 reads TGCAGTGCTAGAGATCTAGCGGGAGACACCGGGGAGCTGTTTTTT.